This record concerns one T cell receptor beta chain sequence. Its specificity is unknown. The sample belongs to a study of T cell responses to AZD1222 COVID-19 vaccine. Points from the study as a whole: The donor group comprised mostly white British people and more females; the analysis possibly underestimated clonal diversity. Nearly half of spike-specific TCRs reportedly target unmutated variant regions.

The assay was immunoSEQ multiplex PCR, and TCRdb's table has in-frame clones only and misses some. The top ten clones hold approximately 3.1% of a sample with under 150,000 clones, roughly 93% of them seen once. Trimming pared 2 bases from V and 7 bases from J, leaving 11 bases between. The length of the CDR3 is 13 residues. Germline loops: CDR1 MNHNS, CDR2 SASEGT. The sequence came from an adult in good health. The genes are TRBV6-1 and TRBJ1-2, with D possibly being TRBD1 (5 bases). The sequences come from peripheral blood, collected on day 0 of AZD1222 vaccination. Written as DNA, the CDR3 is TGTGCCAGCAGTGAACCGACAGCAGGTGGCTACACCTTC. Its protein product is CASSEPTAGGYTF.